The entry below gives a single T cell receptor (beta chain) sequence along with its context. As yet, its antigen is unknown. Repertoires were generated with immunoSEQ multiplex PCR, while TCRdb's copy carries only in-frame clones and drops some. The sample records around 63,000 clones, approximately 83% being singletons. V shed 4 bases and J 6 bases; nucleotides not matched to a gene: 8. The CDR3 is 15 residues long. CDR1 is SGHRS and CDR2 is YFSETQ in the germline V gene. The data stem from a study of T cell responses to AZD1222 COVID-19 vaccine. Study results and limitations: Rises in breadth and depth of Spike-specific TCRs came after two AZD1222 doses.

This receptor was identified in an adult in good health. The genes are TRBV5-1 and TRBJ1-2; 11 bases line up with TRBD1. Specimen: peripheral blood, collected on day 0 of AZD1222 vaccination. CDR3 amino acids: CASSGRTGGADGYTF. The DNA for the CDR3 is TGCGCCAGCAGCGGAAGGACAGGGGGCGCGGATGGCTACACCTTC.